This T cell receptor (beta chain) was captured by sequencing in a study of shared clonotypes between healthy human individuals. General study findings and limits: Investigators collected only blood, and repertoires in tissues likely differ. Generation probabilities were higher for clonotypes shared across all four sorted-subset donors than for unshared ones.

The length of the CDR3 is 13 residues. The V end was cut by 3 bases, the J end by 5 bases, with 10 bases between. CDR1 MDHEN and CDR2 SYDVKM come from the germline V gene. Comment on this clone: Antigen: not known. Other DNA sequences in this sample translate to the same CDR3.

Each subset's genomic DNA was shared equally among a number of immunoSEQ plates. Assay used: immunoSEQ multiplex PCR; TCRdb lists only in-frame clones, some missing. The sample includes approximately 2,300,000 clones, 92% of them seen just once. Naive CD4+ cells were CD45RA-selected; the remaining cells were memory. The sequenced material came from naive CD4+ T cells from PBMCs. Subset given: CD45RA+ positively selected. The TCR was taken from a man aged 18 to 29 in good health. Some clones in this sample may be carry-over from other donors' samples. The rearrangement links TRBV28 to TRBJ1-1, with a tentative D call TRBD1 (6 bases). Here the CDR3 DNA reads TGTGCCAGCAGTTTGGACAGAGGGACTGAAGCTTTCTTT. As protein: CASSLDRGTEAFF.